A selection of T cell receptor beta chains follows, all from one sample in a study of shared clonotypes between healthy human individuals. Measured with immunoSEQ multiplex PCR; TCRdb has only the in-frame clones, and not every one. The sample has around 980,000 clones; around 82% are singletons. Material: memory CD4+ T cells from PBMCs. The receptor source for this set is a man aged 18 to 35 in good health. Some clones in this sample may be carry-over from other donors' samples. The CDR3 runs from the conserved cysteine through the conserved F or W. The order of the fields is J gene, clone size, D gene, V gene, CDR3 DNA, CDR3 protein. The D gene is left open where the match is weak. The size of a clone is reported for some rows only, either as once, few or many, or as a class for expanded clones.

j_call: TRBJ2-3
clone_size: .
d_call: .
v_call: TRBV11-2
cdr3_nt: TGTGCCAGCAGCTTCTCGGCGGGGATAAGCACAGATACGCAGTATTTT
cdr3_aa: CASSFSAGISTDTQYF

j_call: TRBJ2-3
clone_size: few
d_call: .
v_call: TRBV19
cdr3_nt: TGTGCCAGTAGACCCGGGAGTTTAATGACAGATACGCAGTATTTT
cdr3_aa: CASRPGSLMTDTQYF

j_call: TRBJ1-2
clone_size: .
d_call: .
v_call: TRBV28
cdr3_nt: TGTGCCAGCAGACCCACAGGCTATGGCTACACCTTC
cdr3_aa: CASRPTGYGYTF

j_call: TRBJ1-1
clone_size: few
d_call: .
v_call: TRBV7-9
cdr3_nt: TGTGCCAGCACCAATACAGGGTCGGGGACTGAAGCTTTCTTT
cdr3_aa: CASTNTGSGTEAFF

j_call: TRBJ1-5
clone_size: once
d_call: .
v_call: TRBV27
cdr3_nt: TGTGCCAGCAGTTTCTGGAATCAGCCCCAGCATTTT
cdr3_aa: CASSFWNQPQHF

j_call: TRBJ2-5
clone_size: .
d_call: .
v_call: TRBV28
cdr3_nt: TGTGCCAGCAGCACCTCACGGACAGCGAAAGAGACCCAGTACTTC
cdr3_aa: CASSTSRTAKETQYF

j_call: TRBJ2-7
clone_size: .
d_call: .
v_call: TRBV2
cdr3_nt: TGTGCCAGCAGTGACACAGCTTACTACGAGCAGTACTTC
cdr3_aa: CASSDTAYYEQYF

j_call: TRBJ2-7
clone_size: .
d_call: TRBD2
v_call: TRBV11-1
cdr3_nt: TGTGCCAGCAGCGCCGAAACTAGCGCTCCCTCCTACGAGCAGTACTTC
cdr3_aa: CASSAETSAPSYEQYF

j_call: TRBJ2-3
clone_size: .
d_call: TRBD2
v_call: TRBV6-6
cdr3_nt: TGTGCCAGCACTAAGGGAGTAGCGGGAGGAGCAGATACGCAGTATTTT
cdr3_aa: CASTKGVAGGADTQYF

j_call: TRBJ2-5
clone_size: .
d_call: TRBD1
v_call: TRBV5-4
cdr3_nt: TGTGCCAGCAGCAAGCCCGGGACAGATAAAGAGACCCAGTACTTC
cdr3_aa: CASSKPGTDKETQYF

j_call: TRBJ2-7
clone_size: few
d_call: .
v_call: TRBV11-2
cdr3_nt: TGTGCCAGCAGCTCCTATTCTCGGGAGCAGTACTTC
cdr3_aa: CASSSYSREQYF

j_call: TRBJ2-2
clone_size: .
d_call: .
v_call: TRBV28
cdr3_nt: TGTGCCAGCATCTCCGGGGGCTACAGTCGGGTGTCCGGGGAGCTGTTTTTT
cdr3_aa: CASISGGYSRVSGELFF

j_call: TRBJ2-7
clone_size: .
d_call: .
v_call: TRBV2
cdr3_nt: TGTGCCAGCAGTGATCAGTTCTCCTACGAGCAGTACTTC
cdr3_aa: CASSDQFSYEQYF

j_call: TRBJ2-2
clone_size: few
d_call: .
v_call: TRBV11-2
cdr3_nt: TGTGCCAGCAGCTTCATTAACACCGGGGAGCTGTTTTTT
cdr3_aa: CASSFINTGELFF

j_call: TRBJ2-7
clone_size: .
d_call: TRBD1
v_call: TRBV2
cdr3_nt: TGTGCCAGCAGAGGACAGGGGAGCTCCTACGAGCAGTACTTC
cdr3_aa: CASRGQGSSYEQYF

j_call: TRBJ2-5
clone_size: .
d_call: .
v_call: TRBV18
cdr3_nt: TGTGCCAGCTCACCAGGGTTGTTTACAGAGACCCAGTACTTC
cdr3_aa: CASSPGLFTETQYF

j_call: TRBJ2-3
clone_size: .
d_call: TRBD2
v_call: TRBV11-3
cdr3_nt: TGTGCCAGCAGCCTCCGACTAGCGGGAGGAGGGGGGGATACGCAGTATTTT
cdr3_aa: CASSLRLAGGGGDTQYF